Sequencing of this T cell receptor beta chain was carried out in a study of CD8+ T cells in alopecia areata. Treatment meaning: oral pan-JAK inhibitor, 5-10 mg twice daily. The sample holds a few counts of this clone. Isolated RNA was reverse transcribed into cDNA used as the sequencing template. Produced via immunoSEQ multiplex PCR; TCRdb's table is partial and in-frame only. Of some 170,000 clones in the sample, roughly 58% are singletons; the top ten hold 16%. This specimen was CD4+ T cells sorted from blood, taken at approximately week 56, from a patient treated with tofacitinib. The sequence was obtained from a human donor with alopecia areata.

This CDR3 reads CASEGQGAGNEQFF. The CDR3, as DNA: TGTGCCAGTGAGGGACAGGGGGCTGGGAATGAGCAGTTCTTC. The chain joins TRBV9 to TRBJ2-1; 12 bases are a match to TRBD1. The germline gives CDR1 SGDLS, CDR2 YYNGEE. The CDR3 spans 14 residues. J gave up 7 bases and V 8 bases, and 7 bases lay outside the gene matches.